This T cell receptor beta chain comes out of a study of regulatory T cells in long-lasting Graves disease. Overall study context: Antithyroid drug exposure in newly diagnosed Graves' patients had lasted under 3 months. Study-wide points: TCR diversity was lower in persistent Graves' patients than in newly diagnosed ones.

This clonotype was seen repeatedly, ten times or more. The antigen is not known. The time point: newly diagnosed GD, antithyroid drugs for less than 3 months. The TCR library was prepared using RNA isolated from PBMCs. From germline, CDR1 is SGHAT and CDR2 FQNNGV. V gave up 1 base and J gave up 7 bases, with 7 bases separating them. The CDR3 covers 12 residues. Both iRepertoire HTBI primers and Arm-PCR of CDR3 regions were used to build the TCR beta libraries. A single record per CDR3 protein comes from TCRdb applying MiXCR to the multiplex PCR reads. In the table there are 400,000 to 450,000 distinct CDR3 sequences, 15% of which are singletons. These same records also appear under a second study, on T cells in Graves' hyperthyroidism and ophthalmopathy.

The sequencing used peripheral blood mononuclear cells (PBMCs), collected at new diagnosis, from a patient treated with antithyroid drugs. The sequence was obtained from a woman in her 30s with Graves disease. This chain connects TRBV11-2 to TRBJ1-1; D gene uncertain. The CDR3 is CASSLAPFEAFF. CDR3 coding DNA: TGTGCCAGCAGCTTAGCCCCATTTGAAGCTTTCTTT.